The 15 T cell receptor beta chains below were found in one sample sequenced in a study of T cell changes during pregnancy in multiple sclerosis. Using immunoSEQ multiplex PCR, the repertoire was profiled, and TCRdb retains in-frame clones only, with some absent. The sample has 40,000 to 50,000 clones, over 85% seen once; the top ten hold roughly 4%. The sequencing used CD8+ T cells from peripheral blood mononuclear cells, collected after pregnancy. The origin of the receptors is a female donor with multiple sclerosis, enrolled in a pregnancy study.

The CDR3 here is CASRTGTRDSPLHF. CDR3 coding DNA: TGTGCCAGCAGAACCGGGACAAGGGATTCACCCCTCCACTTT. V and J are TRBV27 and TRBJ1-6, with D perhaps matching TRBD1 (6 bases). V shed 6 bases and J shed 8 bases, with 14 bases lying between them. CDR1 is MNHEY, CDR2 SMNVEV, per germline (reference sequence). CDR3 length equals 14 residues.

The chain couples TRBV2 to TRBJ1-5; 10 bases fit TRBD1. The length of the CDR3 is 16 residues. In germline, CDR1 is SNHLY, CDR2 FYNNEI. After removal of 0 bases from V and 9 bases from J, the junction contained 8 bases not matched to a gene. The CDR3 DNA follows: TGTGCCAGCAGTGAAGCGGGACAGGGGCCCTCGGGGCCCCAGCATTTT. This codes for CASSEAGQGPSGPQHF.

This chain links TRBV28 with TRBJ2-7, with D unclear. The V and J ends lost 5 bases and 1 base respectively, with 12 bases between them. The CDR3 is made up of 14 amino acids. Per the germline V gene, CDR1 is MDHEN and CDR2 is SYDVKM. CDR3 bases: TGTGCCAGCAGTCCCTTAGGAGCGTCCTACGAGCAGTACTTC. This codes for CASSPLGASYEQYF.

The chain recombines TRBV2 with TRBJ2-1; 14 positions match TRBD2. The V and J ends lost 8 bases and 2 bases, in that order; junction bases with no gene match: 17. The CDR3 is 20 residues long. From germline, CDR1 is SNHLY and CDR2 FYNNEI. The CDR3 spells CASGGASGTSGRRTYNEQFF. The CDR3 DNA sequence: TGTGCCAGCGGGGGAGCCTCCGGGACTAGCGGGAGAAGAACCTACAATGAGCAGTTCTTC.

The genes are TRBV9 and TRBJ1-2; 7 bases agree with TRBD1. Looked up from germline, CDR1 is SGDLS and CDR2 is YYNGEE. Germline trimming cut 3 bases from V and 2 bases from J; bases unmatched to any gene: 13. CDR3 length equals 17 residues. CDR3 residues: CASSALGTAEPNYGYTF. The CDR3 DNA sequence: TGTGCCAGCAGCGCCTTAGGGACAGCCGAACCCAACTATGGCTACACCTTC.

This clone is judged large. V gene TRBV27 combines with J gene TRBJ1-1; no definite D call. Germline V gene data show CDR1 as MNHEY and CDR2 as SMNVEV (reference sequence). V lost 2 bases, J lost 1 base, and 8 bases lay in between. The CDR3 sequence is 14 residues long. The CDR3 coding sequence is TGTGCCAGCAGTTTAACCGCAGGGAACACTGAAGCTTTCTTT. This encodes CASSLTAGNTEAFF.

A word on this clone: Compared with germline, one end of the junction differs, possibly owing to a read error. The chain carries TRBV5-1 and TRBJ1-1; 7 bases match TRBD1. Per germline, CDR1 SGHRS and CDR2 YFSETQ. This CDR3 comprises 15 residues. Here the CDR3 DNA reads TGCGCCAGCAGCTTGAAAACAGGGGTGAAGACTGAAGCTTTCTTT. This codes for CASSLKTGVKTEAFF.

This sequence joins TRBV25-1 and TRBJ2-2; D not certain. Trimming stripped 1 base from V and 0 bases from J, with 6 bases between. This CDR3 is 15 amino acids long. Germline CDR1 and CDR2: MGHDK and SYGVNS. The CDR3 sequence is CASSEFQSNTGELFF. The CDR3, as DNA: TGTGCCAGCAGTGAATTTCAATCGAACACCGGGGAGCTGTTTTTT.

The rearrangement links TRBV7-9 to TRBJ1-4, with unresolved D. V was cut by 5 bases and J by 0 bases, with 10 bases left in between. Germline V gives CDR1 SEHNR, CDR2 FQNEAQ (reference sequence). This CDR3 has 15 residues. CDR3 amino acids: CASSPHSPTNEKLFF. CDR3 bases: TGTGCCAGCAGCCCTCACTCTCCAACTAATGAAAAACTGTTTTTT.

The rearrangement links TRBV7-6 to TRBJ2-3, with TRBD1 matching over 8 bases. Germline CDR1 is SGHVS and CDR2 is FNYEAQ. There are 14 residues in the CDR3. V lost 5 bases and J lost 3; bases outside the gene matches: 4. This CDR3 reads CASSLTGGTDTQYF. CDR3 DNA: TGTGCCAGCAGCCTCACAGGGGGAACAGATACGCAGTATTTT.

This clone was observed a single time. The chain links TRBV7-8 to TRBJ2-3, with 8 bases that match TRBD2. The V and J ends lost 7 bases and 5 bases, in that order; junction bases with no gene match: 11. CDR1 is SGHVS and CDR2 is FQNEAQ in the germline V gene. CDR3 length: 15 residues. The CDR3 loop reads CASNAGGKGLDTQYF. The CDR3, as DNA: TGTGCCAGCAACGCGGGAGGAAAGGGATTAGATACGCAGTATTTT.

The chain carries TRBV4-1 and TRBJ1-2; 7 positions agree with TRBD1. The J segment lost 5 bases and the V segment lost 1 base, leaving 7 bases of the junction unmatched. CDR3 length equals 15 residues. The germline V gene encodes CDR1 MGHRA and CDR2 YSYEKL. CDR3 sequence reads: CASSQGATGAYGYTF. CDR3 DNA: TGCGCCAGCAGCCAAGGCGCTACAGGGGCTTATGGCTACACCTTC.

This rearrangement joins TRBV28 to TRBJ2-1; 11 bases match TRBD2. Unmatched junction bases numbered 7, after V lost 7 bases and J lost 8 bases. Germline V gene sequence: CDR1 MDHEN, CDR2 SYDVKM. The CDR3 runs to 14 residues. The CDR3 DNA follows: TGTGCCAGCACTCTACTAGCGGGAGTAGATGAGCAGTTCTTC. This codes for CASTLLAGVDEQFF. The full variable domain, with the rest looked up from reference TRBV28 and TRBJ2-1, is DVKVTQSSRYLVKRTGEKVFLECVQDMDHENMFWYRQDPGLGLRLIYFSYDVKMKEKGDIPEGYSVSREKKERFSLILESASTNQTSMYLCASTLLAGVDEQFFGPGTRLTVL.

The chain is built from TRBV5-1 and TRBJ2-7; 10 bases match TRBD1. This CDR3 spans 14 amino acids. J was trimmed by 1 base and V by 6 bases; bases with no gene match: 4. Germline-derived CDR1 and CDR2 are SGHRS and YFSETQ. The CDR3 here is CASTDRGYSYEQYF. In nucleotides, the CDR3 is TGCGCCAGCACGGACAGGGGGTATTCCTACGAGCAGTACTTC. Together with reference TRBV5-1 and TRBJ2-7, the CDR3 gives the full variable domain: KAGVTQTPRYLIKTRGQQVTLSCSPISGHRSVSWYQQTPGQGLQFLFEYFSETQRNKGNFPGRFSGRQFSNSRSEMNVSTLELGDSALYLCASTDRGYSYEQYFGPGTRLTVT.

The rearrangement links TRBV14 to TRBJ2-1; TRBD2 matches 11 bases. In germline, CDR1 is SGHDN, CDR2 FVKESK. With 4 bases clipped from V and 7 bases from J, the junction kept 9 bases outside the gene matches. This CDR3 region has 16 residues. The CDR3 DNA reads TGTGCCAGCAGCCCACTTAGCGGGGGGGCTGGGAATGAGCAGTTCTTC. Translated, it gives CASSPLSGGAGNEQFF.